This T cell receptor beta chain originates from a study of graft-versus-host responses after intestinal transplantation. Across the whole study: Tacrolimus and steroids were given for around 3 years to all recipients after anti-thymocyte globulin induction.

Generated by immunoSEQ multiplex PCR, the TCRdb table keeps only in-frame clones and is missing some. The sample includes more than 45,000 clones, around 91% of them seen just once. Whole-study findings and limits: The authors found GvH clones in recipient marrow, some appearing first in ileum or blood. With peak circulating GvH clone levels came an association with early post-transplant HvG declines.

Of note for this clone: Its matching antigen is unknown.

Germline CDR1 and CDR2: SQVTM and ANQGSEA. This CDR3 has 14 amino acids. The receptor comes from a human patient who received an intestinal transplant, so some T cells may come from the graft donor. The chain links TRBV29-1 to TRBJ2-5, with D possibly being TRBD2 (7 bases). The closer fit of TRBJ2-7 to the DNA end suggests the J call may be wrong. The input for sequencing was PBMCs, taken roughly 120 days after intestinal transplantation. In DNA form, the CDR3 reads TGCAGCGTTGCAAAGGGGGGGACTGGGAACGAGCAGTACTTC. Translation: CSVAKGGTGNEQYF.